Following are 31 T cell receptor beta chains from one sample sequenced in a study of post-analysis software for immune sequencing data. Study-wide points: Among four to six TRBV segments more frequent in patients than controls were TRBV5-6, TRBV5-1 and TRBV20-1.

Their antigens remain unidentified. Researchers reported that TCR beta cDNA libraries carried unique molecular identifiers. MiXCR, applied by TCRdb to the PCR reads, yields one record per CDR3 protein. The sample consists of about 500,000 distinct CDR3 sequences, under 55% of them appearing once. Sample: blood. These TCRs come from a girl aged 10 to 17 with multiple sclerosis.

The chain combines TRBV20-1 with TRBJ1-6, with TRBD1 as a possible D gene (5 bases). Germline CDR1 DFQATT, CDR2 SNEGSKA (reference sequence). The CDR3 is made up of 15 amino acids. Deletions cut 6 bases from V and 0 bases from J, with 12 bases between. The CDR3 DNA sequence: TGCAGTGCCCTTAGACAGAGCTCCTATAATTCACCCCTCCACTTT. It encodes CSALRQSSYNSPLHF.

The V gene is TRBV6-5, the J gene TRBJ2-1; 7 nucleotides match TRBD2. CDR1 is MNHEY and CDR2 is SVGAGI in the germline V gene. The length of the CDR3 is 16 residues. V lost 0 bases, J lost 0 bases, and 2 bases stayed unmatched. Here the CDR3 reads CASSYSPSGSYNEQFF. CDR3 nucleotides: TGTGCCAGCAGTTACTCCCCTAGCGGCTCCTACAATGAGCAGTTCTTC.

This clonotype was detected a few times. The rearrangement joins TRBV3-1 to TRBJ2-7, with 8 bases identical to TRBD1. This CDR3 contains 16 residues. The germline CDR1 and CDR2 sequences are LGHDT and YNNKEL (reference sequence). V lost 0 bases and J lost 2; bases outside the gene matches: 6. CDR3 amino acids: CASSQDWTGSAYEQYF. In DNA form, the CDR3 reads TGTGCCAGCAGCCAAGATTGGACAGGGTCCGCCTACGAGCAGTACTTC.

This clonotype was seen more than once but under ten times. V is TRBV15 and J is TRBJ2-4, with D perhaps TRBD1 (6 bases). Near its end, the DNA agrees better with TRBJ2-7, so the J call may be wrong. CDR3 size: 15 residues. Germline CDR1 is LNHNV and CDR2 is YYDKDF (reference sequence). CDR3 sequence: CATSRDDGTTYEQYF. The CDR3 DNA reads TGTGCCACCAGCAGAGACGACGGGACAACCTACGAGCAGTACTTC.

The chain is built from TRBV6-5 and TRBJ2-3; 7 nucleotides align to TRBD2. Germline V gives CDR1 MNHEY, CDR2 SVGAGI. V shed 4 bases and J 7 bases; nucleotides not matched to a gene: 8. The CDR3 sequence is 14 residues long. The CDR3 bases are TGTGCCAGCAGTTCTGGGACTACCTCTTATACGCAGTATTTT. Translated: CASSSGTTSYTQYF.

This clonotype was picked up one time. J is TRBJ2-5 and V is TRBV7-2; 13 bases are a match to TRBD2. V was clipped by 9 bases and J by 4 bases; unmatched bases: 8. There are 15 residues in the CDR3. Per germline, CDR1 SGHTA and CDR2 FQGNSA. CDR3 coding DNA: TGTGCCAGTTCTACCGGACTAGCGGGAGCAGAGACCCAGTACTTC. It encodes CASSTGLAGAETQYF.

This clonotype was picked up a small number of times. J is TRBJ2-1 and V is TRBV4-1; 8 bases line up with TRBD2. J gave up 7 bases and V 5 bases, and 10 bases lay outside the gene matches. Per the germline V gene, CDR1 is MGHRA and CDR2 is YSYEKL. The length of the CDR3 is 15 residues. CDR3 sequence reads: CASSFIGLARNEQFF. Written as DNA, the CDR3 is TGCGCCAGCAGCTTTATCGGACTAGCAAGAAATGAGCAGTTCTTC.

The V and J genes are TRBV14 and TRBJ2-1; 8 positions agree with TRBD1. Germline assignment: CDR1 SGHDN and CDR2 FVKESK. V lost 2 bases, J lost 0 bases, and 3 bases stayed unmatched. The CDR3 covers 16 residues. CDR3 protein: CASSQWTGYSYNEQFF. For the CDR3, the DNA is TGTGCCAGCAGCCAATGGACAGGGTACTCCTACAATGAGCAGTTCTTC.

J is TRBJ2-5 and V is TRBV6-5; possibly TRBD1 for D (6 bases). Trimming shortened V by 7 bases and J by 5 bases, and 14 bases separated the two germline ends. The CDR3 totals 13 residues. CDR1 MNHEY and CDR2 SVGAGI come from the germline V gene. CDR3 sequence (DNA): TGTGCCAGCACCTCTACAGGGTTCGAGACCCAGTACTTC. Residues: CASTSTGFETQYF.

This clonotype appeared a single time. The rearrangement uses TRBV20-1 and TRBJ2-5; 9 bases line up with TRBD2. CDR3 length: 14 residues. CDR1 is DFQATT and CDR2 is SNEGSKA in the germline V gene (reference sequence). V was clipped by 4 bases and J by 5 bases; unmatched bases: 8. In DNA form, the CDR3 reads TGCAGTGCTATTAGCGGGAGAACGGGGGAGACCCAGTACTTC. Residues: CSAISGRTGETQYF.

The CDR3 protein is CASSNRDRVNYGYTF. CDR3 sequence (DNA): TGTGCCAGCAGCAACAGGGACAGGGTTAACTATGGCTACACCTTC. The chain is built from TRBV7-9 and TRBJ1-2; 9 bases are a match to TRBD1. V shed 5 bases, J shed 1 base, and the junction held 5 bases outside the gene matches. The CDR3 runs 15 residues. The germline CDR1 and CDR2 sequences are SEHNR and FQNEAQ (reference sequence).

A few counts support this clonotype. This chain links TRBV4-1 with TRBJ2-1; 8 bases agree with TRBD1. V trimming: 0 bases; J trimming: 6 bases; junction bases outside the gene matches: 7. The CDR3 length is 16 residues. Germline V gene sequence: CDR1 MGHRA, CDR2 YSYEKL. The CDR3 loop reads CASSQDVGTGLNEQFF. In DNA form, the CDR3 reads TGCGCCAGCAGCCAAGATGTCGGGACAGGCCTCAATGAGCAGTTCTTC.

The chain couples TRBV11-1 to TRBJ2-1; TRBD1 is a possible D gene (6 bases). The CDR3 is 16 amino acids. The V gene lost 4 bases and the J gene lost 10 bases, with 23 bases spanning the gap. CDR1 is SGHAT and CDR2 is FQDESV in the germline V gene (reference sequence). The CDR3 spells CASSSTGRGRLGEQFF. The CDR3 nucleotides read TGTGCCAGCAGCTCAACGGGCAGGGGTCGCCTAGGGGAGCAGTTCTTC.

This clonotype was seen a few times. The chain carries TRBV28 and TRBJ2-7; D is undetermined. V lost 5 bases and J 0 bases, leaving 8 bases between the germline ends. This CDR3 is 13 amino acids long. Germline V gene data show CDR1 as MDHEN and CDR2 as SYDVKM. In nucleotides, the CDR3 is TGTGCCAGCAGTCCGTCTCTCTCCTACGAGCAGTACTTC. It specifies CASSPSLSYEQYF. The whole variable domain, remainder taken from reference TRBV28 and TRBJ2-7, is DVKVTQSSRYLVKRTGEKVFLECVQDMDHENMFWYRQDPGLGLRLIYFSYDVKMKEKGDIPEGYSVSREKKERFSLILESASTNQTSMYLCASSPSLSYEQYFGPGTRLTVT.

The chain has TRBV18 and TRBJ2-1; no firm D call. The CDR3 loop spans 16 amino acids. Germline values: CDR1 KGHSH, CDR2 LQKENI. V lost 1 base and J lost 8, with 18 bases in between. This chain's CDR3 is CASSPRVAANSDEQFF. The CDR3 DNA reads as TGTGCCAGCTCACCACGAGTAGCCGCAAATTCGGATGAGCAGTTCTTC.

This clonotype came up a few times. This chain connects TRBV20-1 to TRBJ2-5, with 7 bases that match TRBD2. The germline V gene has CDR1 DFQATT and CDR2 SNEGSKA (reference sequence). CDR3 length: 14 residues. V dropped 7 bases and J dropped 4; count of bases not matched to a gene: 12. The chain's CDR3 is CSVREGRRRETQYF. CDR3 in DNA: TGCAGTGTTAGGGAGGGTCGACGGAGAGAGACCCAGTACTTC.

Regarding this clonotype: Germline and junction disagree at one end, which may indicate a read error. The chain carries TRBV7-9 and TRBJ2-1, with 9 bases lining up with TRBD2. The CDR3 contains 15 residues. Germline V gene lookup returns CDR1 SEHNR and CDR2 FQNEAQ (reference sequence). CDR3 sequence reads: CACSILAGESNEQFF. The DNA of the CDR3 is TGTGCCTGCAGCATATTAGCGGGAGAAAGCAATGAGCAGTTCTTC.

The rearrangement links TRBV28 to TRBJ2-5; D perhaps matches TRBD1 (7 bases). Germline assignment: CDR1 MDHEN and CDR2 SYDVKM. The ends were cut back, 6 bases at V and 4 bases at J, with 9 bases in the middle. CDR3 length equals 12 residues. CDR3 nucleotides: TGTGCCAGCAGGCAGGGGGGAGAGACCCAGTACTTC. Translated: CASRQGGETQYF. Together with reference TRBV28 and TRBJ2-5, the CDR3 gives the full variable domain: DVKVTQSSRYLVKRTGEKVFLECVQDMDHENMFWYRQDPGLGLRLIYFSYDVKMKEKGDIPEGYSVSREKKERFSLILESASTNQTSMYLCASRQGGETQYFGPGTRLLVL.

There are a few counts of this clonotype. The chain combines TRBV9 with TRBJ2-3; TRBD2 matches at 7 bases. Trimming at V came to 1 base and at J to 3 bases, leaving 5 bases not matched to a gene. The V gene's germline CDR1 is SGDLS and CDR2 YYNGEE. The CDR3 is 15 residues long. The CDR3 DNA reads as TGTGCCAGCAGCGTATCGGCGGGAGTTACAGATACGCAGTATTTT. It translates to CASSVSAGVTDTQYF.

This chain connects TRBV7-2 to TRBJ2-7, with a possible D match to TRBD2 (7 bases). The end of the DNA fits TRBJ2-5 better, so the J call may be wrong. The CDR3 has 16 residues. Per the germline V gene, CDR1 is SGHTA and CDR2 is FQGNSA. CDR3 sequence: CASTQASGGGGETQYF. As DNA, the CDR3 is TGTGCCAGCACCCAAGCGAGCGGAGGGGGGGGTGAGACCCAGTACTTC.

The CDR3 here is CASSEGTITGELFF. For the CDR3, the DNA is TGTGCCAGCAGTGAAGGGACTATCACCGGGGAGCTGTTTTTT. The chain uses TRBV2 and TRBJ2-2; possible D gene TRBD2, 6 bases. Germline V lookup: CDR1 SNHLY, CDR2 FYNNEI. CDR3 length: 14 residues. V lost 1 base and J 4 bases, leaving 7 bases between the germline ends.

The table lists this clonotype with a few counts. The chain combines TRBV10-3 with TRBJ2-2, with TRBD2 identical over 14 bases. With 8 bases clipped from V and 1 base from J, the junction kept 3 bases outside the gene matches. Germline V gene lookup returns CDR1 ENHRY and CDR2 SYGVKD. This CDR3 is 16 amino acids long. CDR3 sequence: CAIGLAGGQNTGELFF. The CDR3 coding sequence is TGTGCCATCGGACTAGCGGGAGGACAGAACACCGGGGAGCTGTTTTTT.

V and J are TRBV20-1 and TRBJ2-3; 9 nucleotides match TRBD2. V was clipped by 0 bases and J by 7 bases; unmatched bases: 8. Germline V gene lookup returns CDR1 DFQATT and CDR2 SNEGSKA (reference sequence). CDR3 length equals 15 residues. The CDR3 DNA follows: TGCAGTGCTAGAGACCCTCTAGCGGGACGGAATACGCAGTATTTT. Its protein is CSARDPLAGRNTQYF.

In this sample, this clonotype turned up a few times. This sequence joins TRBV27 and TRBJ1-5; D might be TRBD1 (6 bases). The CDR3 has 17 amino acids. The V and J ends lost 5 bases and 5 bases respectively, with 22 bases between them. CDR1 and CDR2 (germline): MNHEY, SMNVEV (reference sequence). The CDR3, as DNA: TGTGCCAGCAGTCTAGGGGGGGGCGGCCATGCCCATCAGCCCCAGCATTTT. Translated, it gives CASSLGGGGHAHQPQHF.

The CDR3 DNA sequence: TGCGCCAGCAGCTTGCCAGCATCAGACACAGATACGCAGTATTTT. Protein product: CASSLPASDTDTQYF. This chain uses TRBV5-1 with TRBJ2-3; D gene uncertain. Trimming shortened V by 1 base and J by 2 bases, and 11 bases separated the two germline ends. CDR1 SGHRS and CDR2 YFSETQ come from the germline V gene. This CDR3 has 15 amino acids.

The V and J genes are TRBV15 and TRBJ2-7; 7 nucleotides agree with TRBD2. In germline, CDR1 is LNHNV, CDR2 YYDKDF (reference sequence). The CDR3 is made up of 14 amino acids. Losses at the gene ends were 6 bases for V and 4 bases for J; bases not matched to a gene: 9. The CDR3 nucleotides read TGTGCCACCAGTGAGGCGGGAGAACCTTACGAGCAGTACTTC. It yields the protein CATSEAGEPYEQYF. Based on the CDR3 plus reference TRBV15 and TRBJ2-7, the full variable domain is DAMVIQNPRYQVTQFGKPVTLSCSQTLNHNVMYWYQQKSSQAPKLLFHYYDKDFNNEADTPDNFQSRRPNTSFCFLDIRSPGLGDTAMYLCATSEAGEPYEQYFGPGTRLTVT.

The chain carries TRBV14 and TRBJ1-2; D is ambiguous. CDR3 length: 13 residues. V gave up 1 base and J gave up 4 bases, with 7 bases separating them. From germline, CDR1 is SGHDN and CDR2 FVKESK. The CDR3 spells CASSQVSGYGYTF. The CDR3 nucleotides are TGTGCCAGCAGCCAAGTAAGCGGCTATGGCTACACCTTC.

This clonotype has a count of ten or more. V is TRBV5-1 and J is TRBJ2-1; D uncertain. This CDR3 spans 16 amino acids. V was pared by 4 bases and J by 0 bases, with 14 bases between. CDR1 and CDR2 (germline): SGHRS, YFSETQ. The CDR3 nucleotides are TGCGCCAGCAGCCACGGGTGGAGATCCTCCTACAATGAGCAGTTCTTC. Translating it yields CASSHGWRSSYNEQFF.

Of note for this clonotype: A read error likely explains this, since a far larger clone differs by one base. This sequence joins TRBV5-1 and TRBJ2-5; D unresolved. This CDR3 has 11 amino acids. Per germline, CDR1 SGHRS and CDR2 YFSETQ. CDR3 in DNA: TGCGCCAGCAGCTTGGTAGAGGCCCAGTACTTC. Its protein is CASSLVEAQYF.

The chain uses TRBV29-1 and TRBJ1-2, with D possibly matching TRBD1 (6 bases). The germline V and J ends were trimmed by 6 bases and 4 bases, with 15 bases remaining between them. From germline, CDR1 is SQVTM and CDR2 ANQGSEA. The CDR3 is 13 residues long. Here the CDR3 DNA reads TGCAGCGTAGACCGCAGGGGCGGCTATGGCTACACCTTC. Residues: CSVDRRGGYGYTF.

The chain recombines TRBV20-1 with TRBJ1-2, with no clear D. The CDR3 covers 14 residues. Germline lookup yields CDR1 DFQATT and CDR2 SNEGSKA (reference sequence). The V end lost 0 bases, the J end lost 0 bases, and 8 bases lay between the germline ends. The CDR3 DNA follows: TGCAGTGCTAGAGATCCCGGAGCTAACTATGGCTACACCTTC. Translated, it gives CSARDPGANYGYTF.